This T cell receptor (beta chain) was identified in a study of T cell repertoires in cytomegalovirus infection. TCRdb reanalysed the reads using MiXCR and keeps one entry per CDR3 protein. The table records 150,000 to 200,000 distinct CDR3 sequences, more than 15% of them present only once. This clonotype originated in a human donor in good health (CMV status not recorded). Some clones in this sample may be carry-over from other donors' samples. The sample taken for sequencing was CD8+ T cells from PBMCs.

The CDR3 loop is CASSLAGGTRLSIDYGYTF. In nucleotides, the CDR3 is TGTGCCAGCAGCTTAGCAGGAGGGACGAGATTATCGATAGACTATGGCTACACCTTC. The chain links TRBV7-8 to TRBJ1-2; possible D gene TRBD1, 5 bases. The CDR3 totals 19 residues. V was trimmed by 0 bases and J by 3 bases, leaving 23 bases between them. The germline gives CDR1 SGHVS, CDR2 FQNEAQ. Variable domain in full (rest from reference TRBV7-8 and TRBJ1-2): GAGVSQSPRYKVAKRGQDVALRCDPISGHVSLFWYQQALGQGPEFLTYFQNEAQLDKSGLPSDRFFAERPEGSVSTLKIQRTQQEDSAVYLCASSLAGGTRLSIDYGYTFGSGTRLTVV.